This T cell receptor (beta chain) was captured by sequencing in a study of CD8+CD57+ T cells in acquired aplastic anemia. Turning to the study itself: Recorded DNA amounts for sorted CD4+ and CD8+ cells had an average of approximately 3 ug.

The CDR3 runs 13 residues. Germline V lookup: CDR1 MGHDK, CDR2 SYGVNS. Deletions cut 1 base from V and 9 bases from J, with 13 bases between. For sequencing, patients were chosen who had shown expansion of CD8+CD57+ cells by flow cytometry. At the time of blood sampling, patients had not yet received any therapy. According to the study, genomic DNA was the template for TCR beta VDJ and CDR3 profiling. TCRdb used MiXCR to reprocess the reads, holding one entry per CDR3 protein. The sample carries roughly 220,000 distinct CDR3 sequences, about 60% recorded once. Sequencing was carried out using sorted CD4+, CD8+, or CD8+CD57+ T cells (not recorded which) from PBMCs. V and J are TRBV25-1 and TRBJ2-7, with TRBD2 as a possible D gene (5 bases). The receptor's source is a human donor with aplastic anemia. The CDR3 protein is CASSESEGRGQYF. The CDR3 DNA sequence: TGTGCCAGCAGTGAATCTGAGGGCCGTGGGCAGTACTTC.